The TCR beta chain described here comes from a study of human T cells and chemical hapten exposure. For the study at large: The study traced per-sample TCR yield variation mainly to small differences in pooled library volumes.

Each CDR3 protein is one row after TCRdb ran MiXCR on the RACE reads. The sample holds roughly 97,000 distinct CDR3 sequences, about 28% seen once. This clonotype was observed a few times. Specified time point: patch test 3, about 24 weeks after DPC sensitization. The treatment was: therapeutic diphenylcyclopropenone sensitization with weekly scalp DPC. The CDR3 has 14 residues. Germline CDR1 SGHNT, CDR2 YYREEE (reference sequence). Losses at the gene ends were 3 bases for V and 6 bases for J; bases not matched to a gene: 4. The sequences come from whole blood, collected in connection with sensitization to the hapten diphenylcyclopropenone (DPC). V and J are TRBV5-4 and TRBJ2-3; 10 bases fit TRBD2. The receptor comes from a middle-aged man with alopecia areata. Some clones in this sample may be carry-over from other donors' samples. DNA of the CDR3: TGTGCCAGCAGCTCGGGACTAGCGTTGGATACGCAGTATTTT. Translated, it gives CASSSGLALDTQYF. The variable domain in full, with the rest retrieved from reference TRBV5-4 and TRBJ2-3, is ETGVTQSPTHLIKTRGQQVTLRCSSQSGHNTVSWYQQALGQGPQFIFQYYREEENGRGNFPPRFSGLQFPNYSSELNVNALELDDSALYLCASSSGLALDTQYFGPGTRLTVL.